This is a list of T cell receptor beta chains from one sample in a study of shared clonotypes between healthy human individuals. Here immunoSEQ multiplex PCR was the method, and the copy in TCRdb shows in-frame clones only, minus some. The sample lists around 2.5 million clones, 80% to 95% occurring once. The sample comprised naive CD4+ T cells from PBMCs. These receptor sequences come from a man aged 18 to 29 in good health. Some clones in this sample may be carry-over from other donors' samples. Both conserved end residues are trimmed from each CDR3. Fields, in order: V gene, D gene, J gene, CDR3 protein. A D gene is named only where the DNA matches it firmly.

>TRBV18|-|TRBJ2-7
ASSPLQTVSGEQY
>TRBV5-1|-|TRBJ2-7
ASSLAGAPSYEQY
>TRBV5-1|-|TRBJ1-1
ASRRDIPARDRGTEAF
>TRBV27|-|TRBJ2-7
ASSPSYRAHYEQY
>TRBV27|-|TRBJ1-5
ASRPGPSNQPQH
>TRBV28|TRBD2|TRBJ2-1
ASSLTSGSLGYNEQF
>TRBV7-3|TRBD2|TRBJ2-1
ASSPGLAGKMVSYNEQF
>TRBV5-4|TRBD1|TRBJ2-2
ASSVGQGAGELF
>TRBV6-1|-|TRBJ2-1
AGTTGSYNEQF
>TRBV6-5|-|TRBJ2-7
ASSPPTGREY
>TRBV9|-|TRBJ2-7
ASSVGGLASYEQY
>TRBV5-4|-|TRBJ1-5
ASSLGGALDNQPQH
>TRBV18|-|TRBJ2-2
ASSDYARELF
>TRBV28|-|TRBJ2-1
ASRGVSYNEQF
>TRBV4-3|-|TRBJ2-1
ASSARTNNEQF
>TRBV18|TRBD2|TRBJ2-5
ASSKGTSQETQY
>TRBV9|-|TRBJ2-3
ASSADFGATDTQY
>TRBV28|-|TRBJ1-3
ASSTRTGTPLSGAGNTIY
>TRBV5-1|TRBD2|TRBJ2-2
ASSPLAENTGELF
>TRBV7-2|-|TRBJ2-5
ASSLGGAQETQY
>TRBV5-1|TRBD1|TRBJ1-5
ASSLSGQGSQPQH
>TRBV30|TRBD1|TRBJ2-7
AWSFPQGYEQY
>TRBV29-1|-|TRBJ2-5
SVGGQGWYQETQY
>TRBV18|-|TRBJ1-1
ASSPGTSSNTEAF
>TRBV27|TRBD1|TRBJ1-2
ASRRDRGVENYGYT
>TRBV6-1|TRBD1|TRBJ2-7
ASYFRQGSYEQY
>TRBV9|-|TRBJ2-5
ASSVDKTQY
>TRBV18|TRBD2|TRBJ2-2
ASSPPSSGRTGELF
>TRBV6-4|TRBD1|TRBJ2-3
ASPLDRVGLITDTQY
>TRBV7-9|-|TRBJ2-7
ASSPYGGAQGVIDEQY
>TRBV5-1|-|TRBJ1-4
ASSYPGSNEKLF
>TRBV10-3|TRBD1|TRBJ1-1
ATGDRVNTEAF
>TRBV5-1|-|TRBJ1-6
ASTLGDSYNSPLH
>TRBV11-3|TRBD2|TRBJ2-7
ASSTKGRDYEQY
>TRBV25-1|-|TRBJ2-7
ATVKGVSYEQY
>TRBV20-1|-|TRBJ2-7
SAGIGSEQY
>TRBV18|-|TRBJ1-1
ASSPPNRAGAEAF
>TRBV9|-|TRBJ2-1
ASSAQTGNSYNEQF
>TRBV27|TRBD1|TRBJ2-1
ASSFRTGADEQF
>TRBV7-9|-|TRBJ2-7
ASSSREQGEQY
>TRBV14|-|TRBJ2-5
ASSPGGGRETQY
>TRBV4-3|-|TRBJ2-3
ASSQGFRGAPTDTQY
>TRBV2|-|TRBJ1-5
ASRNDKNQPQH
>TRBV5-1|TRBD2|TRBJ2-3
ASSLGRTSGELTDTQY